The sequence of this TCR beta chain was determined in a study of blood T cell repertoires in COVID-19. Study-wide background: Whether acute or convalescent, the COVID-19 samples came from the United States, Italy and Spain. The analysed material was cDNA or gDNA that came from T cells, B-cell-depleted T cells, or PBMCs.

The CDR3 is 12 amino acids. The V end was cut by 5 bases, the J end by 1 base, with 3 bases between. CDR1 and CDR2 from the germline V gene are SGHDT and YYEEEE. Under the authors' procedure: Amplification with reference gene primers provided the estimates of nucleated cell counts. Some clones are missing from TCRdb's copy, which holds only in-frame ones; the method was immunoSEQ multiplex PCR. V, J and clone size were drawn from that table, and D and trimming were deduced from the DNA. Altogether 350,000 to 450,000 clones are present, around 87% being singletons, with the ten largest covering under 3%.

The gene calls are TRBV5-6 and TRBJ2-2, with D unresolved. The source is a human donor in a cohort sampled during active COVID-19. What was sequenced was peripheral blood. CDR3 DNA: TGTGCCAGCAGGCGGAACACCGGGGAGCTGTTTTTT. Its translation: CASRRNTGELFF. Variable domain in full (rest from reference TRBV5-6 and TRBJ2-2): DAGVTQSPTHLIKTRGQQVTLRCSPKSGHDTVSWYQQALGQGPQFIFQYYEEEERQRGNFPDRFSGHQFPNYSSELNVNALLLGDSALYLCASRRNTGELFFGEGSRLTVL.